This T cell receptor beta chain was captured in a study of blood T cell repertoires in COVID-19. In the study overall: Samples representing acute and convalescent COVID-19 were sourced from the United States, Italy and Spain. PBMCs, B-cell-depleted T cells, or T cells were the source of the cDNA or gDNA that made up the material.

Per the original methods: Counts of nucleated cells, estimated from reference gene primer amplification, were obtained. Measured with immunoSEQ multiplex PCR; TCRdb has only the in-frame clones, and not every one. Clonal size and the V and J genes are those of that table, whereas D and trimming came from the DNA. The data contain 100,000 to 150,000 clones, around 77% of them seen just once; the ten biggest clones take up roughly 7.3%. From germline, CDR1 is SEHNR and CDR2 FQNEAQ (reference sequence). CDR3 length equals 13 residues. Trimming pared 2 bases from V and 5 bases from J, leaving 6 bases between.

The rearrangement joins TRBV7-9 to TRBJ1-4; D remains unclear. The specimen sequenced was peripheral blood. This receptor was identified in a human donor in a cohort sampled during active COVID-19. CDR3 region: CASSLIENEKLFF. For the CDR3, the DNA is TGTGCCAGCAGCTTAATAGAAAATGAAAAACTGTTTTTT.